Shown below are 29 T cell receptor beta chains from a single sample sequenced in a study of T cell changes during pregnancy in multiple sclerosis. Assay used: immunoSEQ multiplex PCR; TCRdb lists only in-frame clones, some missing. There are tens of thousands of clones in the sample; 91% occur only once, and about 0.31% lies in the top ten. The input for sequencing was CD4+ T cells from peripheral blood mononuclear cells, taken in the third trimester of pregnancy. Source of these receptors: a female donor in good health, enrolled as a control in a pregnancy study.

This clone has a single count. The rearrangement uses TRBV7-7 and TRBJ2-7; D is perhaps TRBD1 (6 bases). Germline values: CDR1 SSHAT, CDR2 FNYEAQ (reference sequence). V was pared by 3 bases and J by 5 bases, with 11 bases between. The CDR3 totals 13 residues. The CDR3 DNA follows: TGTGCCAGCAGCTTGGACAGTAACAACGAGCAGTACTTC. Amino acids: CASSLDSNNEQYF.

The rearrangement uses TRBV7-2 and TRBJ2-1, with D maybe TRBD1 (6 bases). This CDR3 is built from 14 residues. Germline V lookup: CDR1 SGHTA, CDR2 FQGNSA. V was clipped by 0 bases and J by 10 bases, with 13 bases between them. CDR3 residues: CASSLAQGPGEQFF. CDR3 bases: TGTGCCAGCAGCTTAGCTCAGGGGCCAGGGGAGCAGTTCTTC.

V is TRBV5-4 and J is TRBJ2-3; TRBD1 matches at 8 bases. Per the germline V gene, CDR1 is SGHNT and CDR2 is YYREEE (reference sequence). The CDR3 is 16 residues long. The ends lost 1 base at V and 0 bases at J; junction bases unmatched: 4. The CDR3 here is CASSLSSGGSTDTQYF. As DNA, the CDR3 is TGTGCCAGCAGCTTGTCGTCAGGGGGCAGCACAGATACGCAGTATTTT.

This chain connects TRBV9 to TRBJ1-6; 8 bases map to TRBD1. The CDR3 has 15 amino acids. The germline V gene has CDR1 SGDLS and CDR2 YYNGEE. V shed 4 bases, J shed 8 bases, and the junction held 8 bases outside the gene matches. The DNA of the CDR3 is TGTGCCAGCAGCATAAAGACAGGGGCAGATTCACCCCTCCACTTT. This codes for CASSIKTGADSPLHF. Variable domain in full (rest from reference TRBV9 and TRBJ1-6): DSGVTQTPKHLITATGQRVTLRCSPRSGDLSVYWYQQSLDQGLQFLIQYYNGEERAKGNILERFSAQQFPDLHSELNLSSLELGDSALYFCASSIKTGADSPLHFGNGTRLTVT.

The J gene is TRBJ1-1, the V gene TRBV10-1; 9 bases fit TRBD1. In germline, CDR1 is WNHNN, CDR2 SYGVQD (reference sequence). There are 14 residues in the CDR3. The junction had 7 bases not matched to a gene; V was cut back by 6 bases and J by 5 bases. The CDR3 here is CASRTGTGKTEAFF. In DNA form, the CDR3 reads TGCGCCAGCAGAACCGGGACAGGGAAAACTGAAGCTTTCTTT.

V is TRBV30 and J is TRBJ2-2; 10 positions match TRBD2. The CDR3 length is 14 residues. Germline CDR1 is GTSNPN and CDR2 is SVGIG (reference sequence). Trimming at V came to 7 bases and at J to 3 bases, leaving 5 bases not matched to a gene. The CDR3 nucleotides read TGTGCCTCGTCTAGCGGGGGATACACCGGGGAGCTGTTTTTT. Its protein product is CASSSGGYTGELFF.

The CDR3 bases are TGCGCCAGCAGCCAAGAAGGGGCTAGAAACACCATATATTTT. Translating gives CASSQEGARNTIYF. V gene TRBV4-1 combines with J gene TRBJ1-3, with D possibly TRBD1 on 5 matching bases. The CDR3 contains 14 residues. In germline, CDR1 is MGHRA, CDR2 YSYEKL. V dropped 0 bases and J dropped 5 bases, with 8 bases sitting between them.

The J gene is TRBJ1-2, the V gene TRBV7-9; D perhaps matches TRBD1 (5 bases). Per the germline V gene, CDR1 is SEHNR and CDR2 is FQNEAQ (reference sequence). CDR3 length equals 13 residues. Trimming took off 5 bases at V and 4 bases at J, with 11 bases between the two ends. DNA of the CDR3: TGTGCCAGCAGCGAGCTGGGGGGCTATGGCTACACCTTC. Translating gives CASSELGGYGYTF.

This sequence joins TRBV19 and TRBJ2-7; TRBD2 aligns across 7 bases. The germline V gene has CDR1 LNHDA and CDR2 SQIVND (reference sequence). With 5 bases clipped from V and 3 bases from J, the junction kept 7 bases outside the gene matches. The CDR3 totals 14 residues. CDR3: CASSPQTSYYEQYF. CDR3 DNA sequence: TGTGCCAGTAGTCCCCAGACTAGCTACTACGAGCAGTACTTC.

The table lists this clone with a count of one. The V call is TRBV28, the J call TRBJ1-2; D is unresolved. The V and J ends lost 3 bases and 5 bases respectively, with 7 bases between them. Germline CDR1 and CDR2: MDHEN and SYDVKM. The CDR3 consists of 12 residues. The CDR3 DNA reads TGTGCCAGCAGTTTTTCCGGGTATGGCTACACCTTC. Encoded protein: CASSFSGYGYTF.

The chain uses TRBV19 and TRBJ1-2; maybe TRBD1 (5 bases). V lost 3 bases, J lost 11 bases, and 19 bases lay in between. The CDR3 runs to 14 residues. The germline CDR1 and CDR2 sequences are LNHDA and SQIVND (reference sequence). The CDR3 is CASSIWGRVNQYTF. For the CDR3, the DNA is TGTGCCAGTAGTATCTGGGGGAGGGTTAATCAGTACACCTTC.

CDR3 residues: CASSLKAGGVETQYF. The DNA of the CDR3 is TGTGCCAGCAGCTTAAAGGCTGGGGGGGTGGAGACCCAGTACTTC. The genes are TRBV11-1 and TRBJ2-5; TRBD2 agrees at 7 bases. The V gene's germline CDR1 is SGHAT and CDR2 FQDESV (reference sequence). The junction had 8 bases not matched to a gene; V was cut back by 2 bases and J by 5 bases. The length of the CDR3 is 15 residues.

This clone was observed once. The genes are TRBV9 and TRBJ2-1, with 9 bases aligning to TRBD2. The germline V gene encodes CDR1 SGDLS and CDR2 YYNGEE. The CDR3 is made up of 17 amino acids. V dropped 4 bases and J dropped 4; count of bases not matched to a gene: 12. For the CDR3, the DNA is TGTGCCAGCAGCCGAGGGGGCGGGGGGGCCTCTTACAATGAGCAGTTCTTC. It specifies CASSRGGGGASYNEQFF. Together with reference TRBV9 and TRBJ2-1, the CDR3 gives the full variable domain: DSGVTQTPKHLITATGQRVTLRCSPRSGDLSVYWYQQSLDQGLQFLIQYYNGEERAKGNILERFSAQQFPDLHSELNLSSLELGDSALYFCASSRGGGGASYNEQFFGPGTRLTVL.

The rearrangement uses TRBV4-1 and TRBJ2-2, with no clear D. The V end lost 0 bases, the J end lost 2 bases, and 13 bases lay between the germline ends. The CDR3 has 17 amino acids. Germline lookup yields CDR1 MGHRA and CDR2 YSYEKL. The CDR3 sequence: CASSQDFRRTNTGELFF. The CDR3 DNA sequence: TGCGCCAGCAGCCAAGATTTCCGCAGAACCAACACCGGGGAGCTGTTTTTT.

The CDR3 spells CASSSGGRSGNTIYF. CDR3 nucleotide sequence: TGTGCCAGCAGCTCAGGGGGGAGGTCTGGAAACACCATATATTTT. This rearrangement joins TRBV7-9 to TRBJ1-3; 7 nucleotides align to TRBD1. Unmatched junction bases numbered 4, after V lost 4 bases and J lost 1 base. There are 15 residues in the CDR3. Per the germline V gene, CDR1 is SEHNR and CDR2 is FQNEAQ (reference sequence).

The DNA for the CDR3 is TGTGCCAGCAGCTTAACTGTTGGTAGAGGGCAGGATAGCAATCAGCCCCAGCATTTT. This sequence encodes CASSLTVGRGQDSNQPQHF. The chain carries TRBV5-6 and TRBJ1-5; D not certain. Germline V gene lookup returns CDR1 SGHDT and CDR2 YYEEEE. The CDR3 length is 19 residues. Trimming removed 2 bases from V and 0 bases from J, with 21 bases in between.

The chain joins TRBV7-2 to TRBJ1-6, with TRBD1 matching 7 bases. Germline V lookup: CDR1 SGHTA, CDR2 FQGNSA. There are 15 residues in the CDR3. J was trimmed by 7 bases and V by 1 base; bases with no gene match: 4. In DNA, the CDR3 is TGTGCCAGCAGCTTAGAGGGGGCAGGAAATTCACCCCTCCACTTT. Translation: CASSLEGAGNSPLHF.

The J gene is TRBJ1-4, the V gene TRBV30; 8 positions match TRBD1. This CDR3 region has 15 residues. V shed 2 bases and J 7 bases; nucleotides not matched to a gene: 9. Germline V gene data show CDR1 as GTSNPN and CDR2 as SVGIG (reference sequence). CDR3 DNA: TGTGCCTGGAGTTCTTTTCAGGGGGCCACTGAAAAACTGTTTTTT. Translated, it gives CAWSSFQGATEKLFF.

This sequence joins TRBV9 and TRBJ2-7, with D possibly TRBD1 on 8 matching bases. This CDR3 is built from 15 residues. The V end lost 5 bases, the J end lost 0 bases, and 15 bases lay between the germline ends. Germline V gives CDR1 SGDLS, CDR2 YYNGEE. In DNA form, the CDR3 reads TGTGCCAGCAGTGCTACAGGGGGGGACTCCTACGAGCAGTACTTC. Encoded protein: CASSATGGDSYEQYF.

The chain employs TRBV6-5 and TRBJ1-1, with D possibly matching TRBD1 (5 bases). V gave up 4 bases and J gave up 5 bases, with 17 bases separating them. CDR3 length: 15 amino acids. Germline CDR1 is MNHEY and CDR2 is SVGAGI. The CDR3 sequence is CASSFESPGWTEAFF. The CDR3 bases are TGTGCCAGCAGTTTCGAATCTCCAGGGTGGACTGAAGCTTTCTTT.

This chain links TRBV2 with TRBJ1-4; 11 positions agree with TRBD1. The CDR3 length is 13 residues. V lost 6 bases, J lost 10 bases, and 4 bases stayed unmatched. Germline V gene lookup returns CDR1 SNHLY and CDR2 FYNNEI. The CDR3 reads CASSGQGAVKLFF. Written as DNA, the CDR3 is TGTGCCAGCAGCGGACAGGGGGCCGTAAAACTGTTTTTT.

This clone has only one observation. The chain combines TRBV6-5 with TRBJ1-2; 8 nucleotides align to TRBD1. CDR3 size: 13 residues. V gave up 5 bases and J gave up 4 bases; unmatched junction bases: 3. The germline V gene has CDR1 MNHEY and CDR2 SVGAGI. The CDR3 region is CASSLQGAYGYTF. The CDR3 bases are TGTGCCAGCAGTCTTCAGGGGGCCTATGGCTACACCTTC.

V and J are TRBV29-1 and TRBJ2-1; TRBD1 matches 7 bases. The CDR3 length is 17 residues. V lost 7 bases and J lost 7; bases outside the gene matches: 22. Germline CDR1 and CDR2: SQVTM and ANQGSEA. The CDR3 nucleotides are TGCAGCGGTAAATATTACAGGGGCCACGAAACTCCGAATGAGCAGTTCTTC. Amino acid sequence: CSGKYYRGHETPNEQFF.

CDR3 sequence (DNA): TGTGCCAGTGAGGACAGGGGCTGGGGCTACACCTTC. This translates into CASEDRGWGYTF. V usage is TRBV19 and J usage is TRBJ1-2, with 9 bases identical to TRBD1. The CDR3 spans 12 residues. V dropped 8 bases and J dropped 8; count of bases not matched to a gene: 6. Germline V gives CDR1 LNHDA, CDR2 SQIVND (reference sequence).

This chain links TRBV5-1 with TRBJ2-6, with TRBD1 identical over 7 bases. CDR3 length: 17 amino acids. CDR1 and CDR2 (germline): SGHRS, YFSETQ. Trimming cost V 0 bases and J 0 bases; bases outside gene matches: 3. The CDR3 nucleotides read TGCGCCAGCAGCTTGGGGGACAGCGGCTCTGGGGCCAACGTCCTGACTTTC. It specifies CASSLGDSGSGANVLTF. Full variable domain (rest looked up from reference TRBV5-1 and TRBJ2-6): KAGVTQTPRYLIKTRGQQVTLSCSPISGHRSVSWYQQTPGQGLQFLFEYFSETQRNKGNFPGRFSGRQFSNSRSEMNVSTLELGDSALYLCASSLGDSGSGANVLTFGAGSRLTVL.

This chain connects TRBV5-6 to TRBJ1-1; no definite D call. The germline gives CDR1 SGHDT, CDR2 YYEEEE. The CDR3 has 13 residues. V gave up 3 bases and J gave up 4 bases, with 10 bases separating them. In DNA form, the CDR3 reads TGTGCCAGCAGCTCTTCGGTAAGCACTGAAGCTTTCTTT. Amino acid sequence: CASSSSVSTEAFF.

This clone was seen more than once but under ten times. The rearrangement uses TRBV20-1 and TRBJ1-1; D not resolved. Trimming cost V 8 bases and J 11 bases, with 9 bases left between them. This CDR3 spans 8 amino acids. Germline values: CDR1 DFQATT, CDR2 SNEGSKA (reference sequence). CDR3 protein: CSTELAFF. The CDR3 nucleotides are TGCAGTACCGAGTTGGCTTTCTTT.

The chain combines TRBV7-3 with TRBJ1-2, with TRBD1 matching over 7 bases. The CDR3 covers 13 residues. Germline V gives CDR1 SGHTA, CDR2 FQGTGA. The V segment lost 4 bases and the J segment 2 bases; nucleotides outside the gene matches: 1. The CDR3 nucleotides read TGTGCCAGCAGCTCGGGACAGAACTATGGCTACACCTTC. It specifies CASSSGQNYGYTF.

Only one count was recorded for this clone. This chain connects TRBV7-2 to TRBJ2-7, with D possibly matching TRBD1 (6 bases). V gave up 6 bases and J gave up 5 bases, with 11 bases separating them. CDR1 is SGHTA, CDR2 FQGNSA, per germline. CDR3 length: 12 amino acids. The CDR3 bases are TGTGCCAGCAGGAACAGGGCTCACGAGCAGTACTTC. This encodes CASRNRAHEQYF.